The following is a TCR beta chain sequence with its context. This clonotype was recorded at least ten times. It lacks a known antigen. No much larger clone is present one base from it, and per-base qualities are unavailable. The data stem from a study of blood T cells in healthy people across ages (dated by TCRdb to between 2014 and 2017). Notes on the research overall: In model experiments, roughly one uniquely barcoded TCR beta cDNA molecule per two T cells was captured by template switching. Age-related changes in TCR beta repertoire diversity were measured in the study by deep sequencing normalized with unique cDNA molecular identifiers. The donors were divided into four age groups: young (average approximately 17 years), middle-aged (over 35), aged (about 62) and long-lived (around 87). To avoid experimental bias, donors of different ages were spread randomly across the sequencing lanes. The study analyzed two additional independent replicas of 1 million unique cDNA reads from the same blood draw for two donors, one aged 18 to 30 and one aged 80 or older.

Systemically healthy Caucasian individuals from Russia, around 39 in total and aged roughly 6 to 100 years, were included as donors. Each donor gave about 10 milliliters of peripheral blood, drawn into EDTA-treated Vacutainer tubes. PBMCs were isolated by Ficoll-Paque density-gradient centrifugation, with at least 6 million obtained per sample. Total RNA, at least 6 micrograms per sample, was extracted from PBMCs with Trizol reagent. For every donor, flow cytometry on a PBMC aliquot measured the percentage of naive CD45RAhigh/CD27high T cells. Library creation used 5' RACE. TCRdb names Illumina HiSeq 2500 as the instrument used. A second PCR of about 7 to 12 cycles was run with a J-beta primer mix and a sample-barcoded 5' primer. Each TCR beta cDNA molecule received a unique molecular identifier from a template-switch 5' adaptor carrying 12 random nucleotides. Each sample yielded at least 3 million CDR3-containing paired-end reads. First-strand cDNA synthesis was performed from all RNA using the Mint cDNA synthesis kit, with priming by a TRBC-specific oligonucleotide. All cDNA was treated with uracil-DNA glycosylase and then went through a first 18-cycle PCR with the universal primers M1SS and BC2_uni_R. For the original study's pipeline: For normalization, 1 million high-quality reads, each with a distinct molecular identifier, were randomly selected from each sample. Reads with shared molecular identifiers were discarded instead of being binned into consensus sequences. MiTCR, run with a Q25 quality threshold and the strictest error-elimination algorithm, handled CDR3 identification, clonotype clustering and error correction. A nonparametric unseen species model using Euler transformation provided a lower-bound estimate of total TCR beta diversity. TCRdb reprocessing: public reads trimmed at Q25 with fastp, clones called with MiXCR, in-frame beta chains kept. Each record represents a unique CDR3 protein, reported with the most common genes and DNA among its rows. TCRdb assigned the V and J calls; the authors' analysis was not used. This sample lists about 1.5 million distinct CDR3 sequences; approximately 39% were detected once. The ten top clones hold roughly 3.7% of the sample.

Beyond this particular receptor, the publication reports: Because the CMV infection status of the donors was unknown, age-related changes in expanded clonotypes may potentially have been confounded. Because profiling used bulk unsorted PBMCs, naive and antigen-experienced compartments could not be compared conclusively. A strong correlation was found between observed TCR beta diversity and the percentage of naive T cells measured by flow cytometry. As age increased, observed TCR beta diversity per million T cells dropped in a roughly linear way, and a significant reduction was already evident by age 40. Estimates of total diversity based on one million sequenced T cells were considered lower bounds and underestimates. Compared with the aged group, more naive CD4+ T cells, fewer expanded clones and increased TCR diversity were shown by the long-lived group, suggesting age selection.

The CDR3 runs 13 residues from the cysteine to the phenylalanine. The only DNA kept is the CDR3, 39 bases in frame from the first base. V and J lose 6 bases and 6 bases, and a span of 12 bases separates them. Recombination joined TRBV12-3 or TRBV12-4 with TRBJ1-5, with the D gene uncertain. The clonotype was recovered from a woman aged 18-29 years in good health. Specimen: blood. The CDR3 reads as follows: CASRQQAGQPQHF. The DNA reads TGTGCCAGCAGGCAGCAGGCGGGTCAGCCCCAGCATTTT.